These T cell receptor beta chains were read from a single sample in a study of cytomegalovirus exposure and HLA in healthy donors. The protocol was immunoSEQ multiplex PCR, while the TCRdb copy is restricted to in-frame clones and leaves out a portion. The sample has 21,000 or so clones. What was sequenced was PBMCs. The receptor source for this set is a man between 60 and 70 years old in good health and CMV-seropositive. The CDR3 runs from the conserved cysteine through the conserved F or W. The order of the fields is V gene, D gene, clone size, J gene, CDR3 protein, CDR3 DNA. The D gene is left open where the match is weak. Size is stated for part of the rows, as once, few or many counts, or as a class when the clone is expanded.

v_call: TRBV5-1; d_call: -; clone_size: -; j_call: TRBJ2-3; cdr3_aa: CASSLLAESTDTQYF; cdr3_nt: TGCGCCAGCAGCTTATTAGCGGAAAGCACAGATACGCAGTATTTT
v_call: TRBV5-1; d_call: -; clone_size: -; j_call: TRBJ1-1; cdr3_aa: CASTLGRGNTEAFF; cdr3_nt: TGCGCCAGCACCCTGGGTAGGGGGAACACTGAAGCTTTCTTT
v_call: TRBV6-4; d_call: -; clone_size: -; j_call: TRBJ1-1; cdr3_aa: CASKLNGDTEAFF; cdr3_nt: TGTGCCAGCAAACTTAACGGGGACACTGAAGCTTTCTTT
v_call: TRBV18; d_call: -; clone_size: -; j_call: TRBJ2-5; cdr3_aa: CASSPPGGETQYF; cdr3_nt: TGTGCCAGCTCACCACCGGGCGGGGAGACCCAGTACTTC
v_call: TRBV5-1; d_call: TRBD1; clone_size: -; j_call: TRBJ1-2; cdr3_aa: CASSPRPGNGQGGNGYTF; cdr3_nt: TGCGCCAGCAGCCCCCGCCCGGGGAACGGACAGGGGGGTAATGGCTACACCTTC
v_call: TRBV20-1; d_call: -; clone_size: -; j_call: TRBJ2-7; cdr3_aa: CSAKGDYEQYF; cdr3_nt: TGCAGTGCCAAGGGGGACTACGAGCAGTACTTC
v_call: TRBV5-1; d_call: -; clone_size: -; j_call: TRBJ2-7; cdr3_aa: CASSLAPGNYEQYF; cdr3_nt: TGCGCCAGCAGCTTGGCCCCGGGGAACTACGAGCAGTACTTC
v_call: TRBV5-1; d_call: -; clone_size: -; j_call: TRBJ2-7; cdr3_aa: CASSLGRVDREQYF; cdr3_nt: TGCGCCAGCAGCTTGGGCAGGGTGGATCGCGAGCAGTACTTC
v_call: TRBV19; d_call: -; clone_size: -; j_call: TRBJ1-5; cdr3_aa: CASSIWGVSNQPQHF; cdr3_nt: TGTGCCAGTAGTATTTGGGGGGTGAGCAATCAGCCCCAGCATTTT
v_call: TRBV7-6; d_call: -; clone_size: -; j_call: TRBJ1-1; cdr3_aa: CASSLRVSDTEAFF; cdr3_nt: TGTGCCAGCAGCCTCAGGGTTTCAGACACTGAAGCTTTCTTT
v_call: TRBV19; d_call: TRBD2; clone_size: -; j_call: TRBJ2-7; cdr3_aa: CASSPYPGLAGGITTYEQYF; cdr3_nt: TGTGCCAGTAGTCCGTATCCGGGACTAGCGGGAGGGATAACTACCTACGAGCAGTACTTC
v_call: TRBV6-5; d_call: TRBD1; clone_size: -; j_call: TRBJ1-1; cdr3_aa: CASSSTGTGYSTEAFF; cdr3_nt: TGTGCCAGCAGTTCGACCGGGACAGGGTATAGCACTGAAGCTTTCTTT
v_call: TRBV14; d_call: -; clone_size: -; j_call: TRBJ1-2; cdr3_aa: CASSLEGGTLVRYTF; cdr3_nt: TGTGCCAGCAGCCTAGAGGGGGGGACATTGGTACGCTACACCTTC
v_call: TRBV29-1; d_call: -; clone_size: -; j_call: TRBJ2-7; cdr3_aa: CSVRTGSAYEQYF; cdr3_nt: TGCAGCGTTAGAACAGGGTCCGCCTACGAGCAGTACTTC
v_call: TRBV9; d_call: -; clone_size: -; j_call: TRBJ2-1; cdr3_aa: CASRGGYSSYNEQFF; cdr3_nt: TGTGCCAGCAGGGGGGGTTACAGCTCCTACAATGAGCAGTTCTTC
v_call: TRBV5-1; d_call: TRBD2; clone_size: -; j_call: TRBJ2-1; cdr3_aa: CASRSGGASQDIDNEQFF; cdr3_nt: TGCGCCAGCAGATCGGGGGGGGCCAGCCAGGACATCGACAATGAGCAGTTCTTC
v_call: TRBV5-1; d_call: -; clone_size: -; j_call: TRBJ2-7; cdr3_aa: CASSSQGITSYEQYF; cdr3_nt: TGCGCCAGCAGCTCCCAGGGGATTACCTCCTACGAGCAGTACTTC
v_call: TRBV7-8; d_call: -; clone_size: -; j_call: TRBJ1-1; cdr3_aa: CASSLPGANTEAFF; cdr3_nt: TGTGCCAGCAGCTTACCAGGGGCGAACACTGAAGCTTTCTTT
v_call: TRBV15; d_call: TRBD1; clone_size: -; j_call: TRBJ1-2; cdr3_aa: CATSRDGTGRKNYGYTF; cdr3_nt: TGTGCCACCAGCAGAGACGGGACAGGGCGCAAGAACTATGGCTACACCTTC
v_call: TRBV5-1; d_call: TRBD2; clone_size: -; j_call: TRBJ2-3; cdr3_aa: CASSLGSIGGGTDTQYF; cdr3_nt: TGCGCCAGCAGCTTGGGTAGCATCGGGGGGGGCACAGATACGCAGTATTTT
v_call: TRBV5-1; d_call: -; clone_size: medium-sized; j_call: TRBJ2-1; cdr3_aa: CASSISTGLNEQFF; cdr3_nt: TGCGCCAGCAGCATCTCAACAGGTCTCAATGAGCAGTTCTTC
v_call: TRBV5-4; d_call: -; clone_size: -; j_call: TRBJ2-7; cdr3_aa: CASSLAGGARLYEQYF; cdr3_nt: TGTGCCAGCAGCTTGGCCGGCGGGGCGAGGCTCTACGAGCAGTACTTC
v_call: TRBV9; d_call: -; clone_size: -; j_call: TRBJ1-1; cdr3_aa: CASSVAIGTEAFF; cdr3_nt: TGTGCCAGCAGCGTAGCTATCGGCACTGAAGCTTTCTTT
v_call: TRBV29-1; d_call: -; clone_size: -; j_call: TRBJ2-1; cdr3_aa: CSVGREDYNEQFF; cdr3_nt: TGCAGCGTTGGGAGGGAGGACTACAATGAGCAGTTCTTC
v_call: TRBV29-1; d_call: TRBD2; clone_size: -; j_call: TRBJ2-2; cdr3_aa: CSVLTSGTGGELFF; cdr3_nt: TGCAGCGTTCTGACTAGCGGGACTGGCGGGGAGCTGTTTTTT
v_call: TRBV7-9; d_call: TRBD2; clone_size: -; j_call: TRBJ2-7; cdr3_aa: CASSQGLADLYEQYF; cdr3_nt: TGTGCCAGCAGCCAGGGACTAGCGGACCTATACGAGCAGTACTTC
v_call: TRBV6-5; d_call: TRBD1; clone_size: -; j_call: TRBJ2-7; cdr3_aa: CASSLAGGHEQYF; cdr3_nt: TGTGCCAGCAGTCTTGCAGGGGGCCACGAGCAGTACTTC
v_call: TRBV5-4; d_call: -; clone_size: -; j_call: TRBJ2-7; cdr3_aa: CASSPMVGAYEQYF; cdr3_nt: TGTGCCAGCAGCCCAATGGTAGGGGCCTACGAGCAGTACTTC
v_call: TRBV4-1; d_call: TRBD1; clone_size: medium-sized; j_call: TRBJ2-7; cdr3_aa: CASSQGTGGTYEQYF; cdr3_nt: TGCGCCAGCAGCCAGGGGACAGGGGGAACCTACGAGCAGTACTTC
v_call: TRBV2; d_call: TRBD1; clone_size: -; j_call: TRBJ1-1; cdr3_aa: CASSTDRGPLSRAFF; cdr3_nt: TGTGCCAGCAGTACGGACAGGGGGCCTCTGTCGAGGGCTTTCTTT
v_call: TRBV18; d_call: -; clone_size: -; j_call: TRBJ1-5; cdr3_aa: CASSPGSDQPQHF; cdr3_nt: TGTGCCAGCTCACCAGGCTCCGATCAGCCCCAGCATTTT
v_call: TRBV18; d_call: -; clone_size: -; j_call: TRBJ2-3; cdr3_aa: CASSPAIAGTDTQYF; cdr3_nt: TGTGCCAGCTCACCTGCAATAGCGGGCACAGATACGCAGTATTTT
v_call: TRBV14; d_call: -; clone_size: -; j_call: TRBJ1-2; cdr3_aa: CASSQGGANTF; cdr3_nt: TGTGCCAGCAGCCAAGGGGGAGCGAACACCTTC
v_call: TRBV19; d_call: TRBD2; clone_size: -; j_call: TRBJ2-3; cdr3_aa: CASSRASGRIDTQYF; cdr3_nt: TGTGCCAGTAGTCGGGCTAGCGGGAGGATAGATACGCAGTATTTT
v_call: TRBV29-1; d_call: TRBD2; clone_size: -; j_call: TRBJ2-7; cdr3_aa: CSVAGTSGRGEQYF; cdr3_nt: TGCAGCGTTGCCGGGACTAGCGGGAGGGGCGAGCAGTACTTC
v_call: TRBV28; d_call: TRBD2; clone_size: -; j_call: TRBJ2-7; cdr3_aa: CASSSPSGSSYEQYF; cdr3_nt: TGTGCCAGCAGTTCCCCTAGCGGGAGCTCCTACGAGCAGTACTTC
v_call: TRBV19; d_call: TRBD1; clone_size: -; j_call: TRBJ2-2; cdr3_aa: CASSRPGTDTGELFF; cdr3_nt: TGTGCCAGTAGTAGGCCCGGGACAGACACCGGGGAGCTGTTTTTT
v_call: TRBV5-1; d_call: -; clone_size: -; j_call: TRBJ2-7; cdr3_aa: CASSLAAGSYEQYF; cdr3_nt: TGCGCCAGCAGCTTGGCCGCAGGATCCTACGAGCAGTACTTC
v_call: TRBV6-1; d_call: TRBD1; clone_size: -; j_call: TRBJ1-2; cdr3_aa: CASSETPGQGAYGYTF; cdr3_nt: TGTGCCAGCAGTGAAACCCCGGGACAGGGGGCCTATGGCTACACCTTC
v_call: TRBV7-9; d_call: -; clone_size: -; j_call: TRBJ2-6; cdr3_aa: CASTVAGANVLTF; cdr3_nt: TGTGCCAGCACGGTGGCTGGGGCCAACGTCCTGACTTTC
v_call: TRBV7-7; d_call: TRBD2; clone_size: -; j_call: TRBJ2-7; cdr3_aa: CASSSGTSGEQYF; cdr3_nt: TGTGCCAGCAGCTCCGGGACTAGCGGCGAGCAGTACTTC
v_call: TRBV19; d_call: TRBD2; clone_size: -; j_call: TRBJ2-5; cdr3_aa: CASSPLIQAGARETQYF; cdr3_nt: TGTGCCAGTAGTCCCCTTATACAAGCGGGAGCTAGAGAGACCCAGTACTTC
v_call: TRBV5-1; d_call: TRBD1; clone_size: -; j_call: TRBJ2-5; cdr3_aa: CASSQGTGVPRTQYF; cdr3_nt: TGCGCCAGCAGCCAAGGGACAGGGGTCCCCCGGACCCAGTACTTC
v_call: TRBV4-1; d_call: TRBD1; clone_size: -; j_call: TRBJ1-4; cdr3_aa: CASSQGSGGTEKLFF; cdr3_nt: TGCGCCAGCAGCCAAGGGTCAGGGGGCACTGAAAAACTGTTTTTT
v_call: TRBV18; d_call: -; clone_size: -; j_call: TRBJ1-2; cdr3_aa: CASSPRGGVSGYTF; cdr3_nt: TGTGCCAGCTCACCACGGGGAGGGGTAAGCGGCTACACCTTC